This T cell receptor beta chain was identified during a study of cytotoxic CD8 clonotypes in ibrutinib-treated CLL. Study overall: Samples yielded averages of approximately 260,000 productive templates and fewer than 95,000 productive rearrangements. General observations from the study: Baseline clonality was higher than in age-matched healthy donors and moved in step with circulating CD8+ T-cell counts.

As concerns this clone: Its antigen is still unknown.

The table came from immunoSEQ multiplex PCR; TCRdb's copy has only in-frame clones and leaves some out. Of hundreds of thousands of clones listed, 70% are singletons. This CDR3 contains 16 residues. Germline assignment: CDR1 LGHNA and CDR2 YSLEER. Between the trimmed V and J ends, which lost 1 base and 4 bases, there was a span of 13 bases. V usage is TRBV4-3 and J usage is TRBJ2-2; D gene unclear. This TCR was sampled from a human donor with chronic lymphocytic leukemia. Specimen: PBMCs, collected after 24 months of ibrutinib treatment. The CDR3: CASSQGTEARTGELFF. As DNA, the CDR3 is TGCGCCAGCAGCCAAGGAACAGAAGCTCGCACCGGGGAGCTGTTTTTT.